The following is a T cell receptor (beta chain) sequence with its context. Its matching antigen is unknown. The data originate from a study of CD8 T cells in ankylosing spondylitis. Study-level findings and limits: From matched ankylosing spondylitis synovial fluid, disease-linked clones were reportedly recovered at significantly enriched levels. A TCR beta motif of about 8 highly homologous variants seemed to mark ankylosing spondylitis blood. Before this, some motif variants had been reported in reactive arthritis synovial fluid and blood.

It was by quantitative 5'-RACE with molecular barcodes that TCR beta libraries were made. MiXCR, applied by TCRdb to the 5' RACE reads, yields one record per CDR3 protein. This sample has roughly 26,000 distinct CDR3 sequences; 13% occur once, and the top ten carry under 40%. The sample was blood. The origin of this receptor is a male donor with ankylosing spondylitis or in good health (not recorded which).

CDR3 protein: CAWDSVGEEAFF. The DNA of the CDR3 is TGTGCCTGGGACAGTGTTGGGGAGGAAGCTTTCTTT. The V and J genes are TRBV30 and TRBJ1-1; a weak D match, TRBD1 (5 bases). Per germline, CDR1 GTSNPN and CDR2 SVGIG (reference sequence). CDR3 length: 12 amino acids. The V gene lost 5 bases and the J gene lost 8 bases, with 15 bases spanning the gap.